This paragraph reports one TCR beta chain. After removal of 5 bases from V and 3 bases from J, the junction contained 7 bases not matched to a gene. The CDR3 is made up of 16 amino acids. Germline loops: CDR1 SGHNT, CDR2 YENEEA. The sample originates from a study of T-cell memory formation after mild COVID-19. About the research overall: Each donor largely had its own TCR clusters.

TCRdb analysed the 5' RACE reads with MiXCR anew, one entry per CDR3 protein. The sample yields about 450,000 distinct CDR3 sequences, around 22% seen once. The gene calls are TRBV11-3 and TRBJ2-2; 9 bases match TRBD1. Sequencing was performed on PBMCs or a T cell subset sorted from them (not recorded which). The clonotype comes from an adult woman who had mild COVID-19 (a few samples of this study predate the infection). Cell type and time point are not known. This chain's CDR3 is CASSLHRDRDTGELFF. CDR3 in DNA: TGTGCCAGCAGCCTACACCGGGACAGGGACACCGGGGAGCTGTTTTTT.